Listed below are T cell receptor beta chains from one sample, sequenced in a study of T cell responses to AZD1222 COVID-19 vaccine. Generated by immunoSEQ multiplex PCR, the TCRdb table keeps only in-frame clones and is missing some. The profile shows tens of thousands of clones, roughly 84% of them singletons. The sample here was peripheral blood, taken 28 days after the second AZD1222 dose. The receptor source for this set is an adult who received the AZD1222 COVID-19 vaccine. The CDR3 runs from the conserved cysteine through the conserved F or W. The order of the fields is CDR3 protein, CDR3 DNA, J gene, V gene, clone size, D gene. D genes are given only for firm matches. Not every row has a clone size; where given, it reads once, few, many or a size class.

CDR3aa: CAWGRGSNEKLFF
CDR3nt: TGTGCCTGGGGCAGAGGTTCGAATGAAAAACTGTTTTTT
j_gene: TRBJ1-4
v_gene: TRBV30
abundance: NA
d_gene: NA

CDR3aa: CASSLVAGGTDTQYF
CDR3nt: TGTGCCAGCAGCTTAGTAGCGGGGGGCACAGATACGCAGTATTTT
j_gene: TRBJ2-3
v_gene: TRBV7-8
abundance: NA
d_gene: TRBD2

CDR3aa: CASSLRDRGSSPLHF
CDR3nt: TGTGCCAGCAGCTTACGGGACAGGGGTTCTTCACCCCTCCACTTT
j_gene: TRBJ1-6
v_gene: TRBV7-2
abundance: NA
d_gene: TRBD1

CDR3aa: CASSLDRYQPQHF
CDR3nt: TGTGCCAGCAGCTTAGACAGATATCAGCCCCAGCATTTT
j_gene: TRBJ1-5
v_gene: TRBV7-9
abundance: NA
d_gene: NA

CDR3aa: CASASLGEGAIDGYTF
CDR3nt: TGTGCCAGCGCCTCACTGGGGGAGGGGGCAATCGATGGCTACACCTTC
j_gene: TRBJ1-2
v_gene: TRBV27
abundance: NA
d_gene: TRBD1

CDR3aa: CASSLVRSGELFF
CDR3nt: TGTGCCAGCAGCTTGGTCCGTTCCGGGGAGCTGTTTTTT
j_gene: TRBJ2-2
v_gene: TRBV5-6
abundance: NA
d_gene: NA

CDR3aa: CAWVTGGGNTIYF
CDR3nt: TGTGCCTGGGTGACAGGGGGAGGAAACACCATATATTTT
j_gene: TRBJ1-3
v_gene: TRBV30
abundance: NA
d_gene: TRBD1

CDR3aa: CASFARWGGPKMETQYF
CDR3nt: TGTGCCAGCTTTGCGCGGTGGGGGGGACCTAAGATGGAAACCCAGTACTTC
j_gene: TRBJ2-5
v_gene: TRBV7-2
abundance: NA
d_gene: TRBD2

CDR3aa: CASSLEASFPDTQYF
CDR3nt: TGCGCCAGCAGCTTGGAAGCTAGTTTCCCAGATACGCAGTATTTT
j_gene: TRBJ2-3
v_gene: TRBV5-1
abundance: NA
d_gene: NA

CDR3aa: CASSSLGGRNEKLFF
CDR3nt: TGTGCCAGCAGTTCCTTGGGAGGTAGAAATGAAAAACTGTTTTTT
j_gene: TRBJ1-4
v_gene: TRBV6-5
abundance: NA
d_gene: NA

CDR3aa: CASRRDTYEQYF
CDR3nt: TGCGCCAGCAGGCGGGACACCTACGAGCAGTACTTC
j_gene: TRBJ2-7
v_gene: TRBV5-1
abundance: NA
d_gene: NA

CDR3aa: CSASRQRTSTDTQYF
CDR3nt: TGCAGTGCTAGTCGGCAGCGCACTAGCACAGATACGCAGTATTTT
j_gene: TRBJ2-3
v_gene: TRBV20-1
abundance: NA
d_gene: NA

CDR3aa: CASSQDRLAGSTDTQYF
CDR3nt: TGCGCCAGCAGCCAAGACAGGCTAGCGGGAAGCACAGATACGCAGTATTTT
j_gene: TRBJ2-3
v_gene: TRBV4-1
abundance: once
d_gene: TRBD2

CDR3aa: CASSTLLAMGTQYF
CDR3nt: TGTGCCAGCAGCACGCTTCTAGCGATGGGTACGCAGTATTTT
j_gene: TRBJ2-3
v_gene: TRBV7-2
abundance: NA
d_gene: NA

CDR3aa: CASSLAPGVTGTEAFF
CDR3nt: TGTGCCAGCAGCTTAGCCCCAGGGGTGACTGGAACTGAAGCTTTCTTT
j_gene: TRBJ1-1
v_gene: TRBV7-2
abundance: NA
d_gene: NA

CDR3aa: CASSHLPGQGPDTQYF
CDR3nt: TGTGCCAGCAGCCATTTACCGGGACAGGGCCCAGATACGCAGTATTTT
j_gene: TRBJ2-3
v_gene: TRBV3-1/TRBV3-2
abundance: NA
d_gene: TRBD1

CDR3aa: CAWSVTSGGTYEQYF
CDR3nt: TGTGCCTGGAGTGTAACGTCAGGGGGCACCTACGAGCAGTACTTC
j_gene: TRBJ2-7
v_gene: TRBV30
abundance: NA
d_gene: TRBD1

CDR3aa: CASSWTENQPQHF
CDR3nt: TGTGCCAGCAGTTGGACCGAGAATCAGCCCCAGCATTTT
j_gene: TRBJ1-5
v_gene: TRBV27
abundance: NA
d_gene: NA

CDR3aa: CASSPGYEQYF
CDR3nt: TGTGCCAGCAGCCCAGGTTACGAGCAGTACTTC
j_gene: TRBJ2-7
v_gene: TRBV11-2
abundance: NA
d_gene: NA

CDR3aa: CASSSRAGTSLDEQYF
CDR3nt: TGTGCCAGTAGTAGTAGGGCCGGAACTTCCCTCGACGAGCAGTACTTC
j_gene: TRBJ2-7
v_gene: TRBV19
abundance: NA
d_gene: NA

CDR3aa: CASSPTLVAGGGEQFF
CDR3nt: TGTGCCAGCAGTCCCACGTTGGTAGCGGGGGGTGGGGAGCAGTTCTTC
j_gene: TRBJ2-1
v_gene: TRBV27
abundance: NA
d_gene: TRBD2

CDR3aa: CASSIDGMNTEAFF
CDR3nt: TGTGCCAGCAGCATAGACGGAATGAACACTGAAGCTTTCTTT
j_gene: TRBJ1-1
v_gene: TRBV5-4
abundance: NA
d_gene: NA

CDR3aa: CASNGQFLGQEKLFF
CDR3nt: TGTGCCAGCAATGGACAGTTTCTCGGTCAAGAAAAACTGTTTTTT
j_gene: TRBJ1-4
v_gene: TRBV28
abundance: NA
d_gene: NA

CDR3aa: CASRAGNTEAFF
CDR3nt: TGTGCCAGCAGGGCAGGAAACACTGAAGCTTTCTTT
j_gene: TRBJ1-1
v_gene: TRBV2
abundance: NA
d_gene: NA

CDR3aa: CTSSHSGPAGELFF
CDR3nt: TGCACCAGCAGTCACTCCGGGCCGGCCGGGGAGCTGTTTTTT
j_gene: TRBJ2-2
v_gene: TRBV1
abundance: NA
d_gene: NA

CDR3aa: CASSDGTVNQPQHF
CDR3nt: TGCGCCAGCAGCGATGGGACCGTTAATCAGCCCCAGCATTTT
j_gene: TRBJ1-5
v_gene: TRBV5-1
abundance: NA
d_gene: NA

CDR3aa: CASSLGSGRGETEAFF
CDR3nt: TGTGCCAGCAGCTTAGGATCCGGCAGAGGAGAGACTGAAGCTTTCTTT
j_gene: TRBJ1-1
v_gene: TRBV7-9
abundance: NA
d_gene: NA

CDR3aa: CASSDEQGNTEAFF
CDR3nt: TGTGCCAGCAGCGACGAACAGGGGAACACTGAAGCTTTCTTT
j_gene: TRBJ1-1
v_gene: TRBV5-6
abundance: once
d_gene: NA

CDR3aa: CASSQVTGPPNQPQHF
CDR3nt: TGCGCCAGCAGCCAAGTTACGGGACCTCCAAACCAGCCCCAGCATTTT
j_gene: TRBJ1-5
v_gene: TRBV4-3
abundance: NA
d_gene: NA

CDR3aa: CASSQGAQGKETQYF
CDR3nt: TGCGCCAGCAGCCAAGGGGCTCAGGGCAAAGAGACCCAGTACTTC
j_gene: TRBJ2-5
v_gene: TRBV4-1
abundance: NA
d_gene: NA

CDR3aa: CASSLGDYNSPLHF
CDR3nt: TGCGCCAGCAGCTTGGGGGACTATAATTCACCCCTCCACTTT
j_gene: TRBJ1-6
v_gene: TRBV5-1
abundance: few
d_gene: NA

CDR3aa: CASSAGGEAFF
CDR3nt: TGTGCCAGCAGCGCAGGGGGAGAAGCTTTCTTT
j_gene: TRBJ1-1
v_gene: TRBV9
abundance: NA
d_gene: TRBD1

CDR3aa: CASSPPGQETQYF
CDR3nt: TGTGCCAGCAGCCCCCCTGGCCAAGAGACCCAGTACTTC
j_gene: TRBJ2-5
v_gene: TRBV12-3/TRBV12-4
abundance: NA
d_gene: NA

CDR3aa: CASSLSGGTYNEQFF
CDR3nt: TGTGCCAGCAGCCTAAGCGGGGGAACTTACAATGAGCAGTTCTTC
j_gene: TRBJ2-1
v_gene: TRBV7-2
abundance: NA
d_gene: TRBD2

CDR3aa: CASSFGQAPYTGELFF
CDR3nt: TGTGCCAGCAGTTTTGGACAAGCCCCGTACACCGGGGAGCTGTTTTTT
j_gene: TRBJ2-2
v_gene: TRBV27
abundance: NA
d_gene: NA

CDR3aa: CATSRDRGRVIFGDQPQHF
CDR3nt: TGTGCCACCAGCAGAGATCGAGGCAGGGTAATTTTCGGGGATCAGCCCCAGCATTTT
j_gene: TRBJ1-5
v_gene: TRBV15
abundance: NA
d_gene: NA

CDR3aa: CASSLERSGQPQHF
CDR3nt: TGTGCCAGCAGCTTAGAACGATCGGGTCAGCCCCAGCATTTT
j_gene: TRBJ1-5
v_gene: TRBV7-2
abundance: NA
d_gene: NA

CDR3aa: CAWSPRGRESLHF
CDR3nt: TGTGCCTGGAGTCCCAGGGGCAGGGAGTCCCTCCACTTT
j_gene: TRBJ1-6
v_gene: TRBV30
abundance: NA
d_gene: NA

CDR3aa: CASRRQNTEAFF
CDR3nt: TGTGCCAGCAGGCGGCAGAACACTGAAGCTTTCTTT
j_gene: TRBJ1-1
v_gene: TRBV12-3/TRBV12-4
abundance: NA
d_gene: NA

CDR3aa: CASSPRTEAFF
CDR3nt: TGTGCCAGCTCCCCTCGGACTGAAGCTTTCTTT
j_gene: TRBJ1-1
v_gene: TRBV2
abundance: few
d_gene: NA

CDR3aa: CASSQRAGELFF
CDR3nt: TGTGCCAGCAGCCAACGGGCCGGGGAGCTGTTTTTT
j_gene: TRBJ2-2
v_gene: TRBV3-1/TRBV3-2
abundance: NA
d_gene: NA

CDR3aa: CASSRRGRISRNTEAFF
CDR3nt: TGTGCCAGCAGCCGCCGGGGGCGCATATCTCGGAACACTGAAGCTTTCTTT
j_gene: TRBJ1-1
v_gene: TRBV5-6
abundance: NA
d_gene: NA

CDR3aa: CASRLTQADANEQFF
CDR3nt: TGTGCCAGCAGATTAACCCAGGCGGACGCCAATGAGCAGTTCTTC
j_gene: TRBJ2-1
v_gene: TRBV6-5
abundance: NA
d_gene: NA

CDR3aa: CASRGSSYNSPLHF
CDR3nt: TGTGCCAGCCGGGGGAGCTCCTATAATTCACCCCTCCACTTT
j_gene: TRBJ1-6
v_gene: TRBV7-2
abundance: NA
d_gene: NA

CDR3aa: CARSFGEQVRTYEQYF
CDR3nt: TGTGCCAGAAGCTTCGGGGAGCAGGTAAGAACCTACGAGCAGTACTTC
j_gene: TRBJ2-7
v_gene: TRBV5-3
abundance: NA
d_gene: NA

CDR3aa: CASSSTKEPQHF
CDR3nt: TGTGCCAGCAGTTCGACCAAGGAGCCCCAGCATTTT
j_gene: TRBJ1-5
v_gene: TRBV28
abundance: NA
d_gene: NA

CDR3aa: CASSSGLIPYEQYF
CDR3nt: TGTGCCAGCAGCTCGGGGCTGATCCCCTACGAGCAGTACTTC
j_gene: TRBJ2-7
v_gene: TRBV7-2
abundance: NA
d_gene: NA

CDR3aa: CASSLVEGPLHF
CDR3nt: TGTGCCAGCAGCCTAGTGGAGGGGCCCCTCCACTTT
j_gene: TRBJ1-6
v_gene: TRBV6-5
abundance: NA
d_gene: NA

CDR3aa: CASSLDYGYTF
CDR3nt: TGTGCCAGCAGCTTGGACTATGGCTACACCTTC
j_gene: TRBJ1-2
v_gene: TRBV5-5
abundance: once
d_gene: NA

CDR3aa: CAWKTAYEQYF
CDR3nt: TGTGCCTGGAAAACAGCCTACGAGCAGTACTTC
j_gene: TRBJ2-7
v_gene: TRBV30
abundance: NA
d_gene: NA

CDR3aa: CSVGTGLVTEAFF
CDR3nt: TGCAGCGTTGGTACAGGGCTCGTCACTGAAGCTTTCTTT
j_gene: TRBJ1-1
v_gene: TRBV29-1
abundance: NA
d_gene: NA